This TCR beta chain was documented in a study of cytomegalovirus exposure and HLA in healthy donors. Study results and caveats: Earlier analysis found most TCR beta V segments productive about 87% or about 30% of the time. Analysis was carried out at a later point, and it linked a missense DCLRE1C variant to TCR beta V- and J-gene trimming. A few chains linked to CMV were shown in vitro to be specific for CMV antigens.

About this clone itself: Its antigen is undetermined.

In germline, CDR1 is LGHNA, CDR2 YNFKEQ. There are 17 residues in the CDR3. After removal of 0 bases from V and 0 bases from J, the junction contained 6 bases not matched to a gene. Primers included in the PCR were 60 Vbeta and 13 Jbeta primers. Only in-frame clones appear in the TCRdb table, and some are missing; sequencing was by immunoSEQ multiplex PCR. The sample carries tens of thousands of clones, approximately 74% recorded once. The sample was PBMCs. The TCR sequence derives from a woman aged 45 to 65 in good health and CMV-seropositive. The chain links TRBV4-2 to TRBJ1-2; 8 bases match TRBD1. The CDR3 nucleotides are TGTGCCAGCAGCCAAGAGCAGGGGGCTTTAGCTAACTATGGCTACACCTTC. The encoded protein is CASSQEQGALANYGYTF.